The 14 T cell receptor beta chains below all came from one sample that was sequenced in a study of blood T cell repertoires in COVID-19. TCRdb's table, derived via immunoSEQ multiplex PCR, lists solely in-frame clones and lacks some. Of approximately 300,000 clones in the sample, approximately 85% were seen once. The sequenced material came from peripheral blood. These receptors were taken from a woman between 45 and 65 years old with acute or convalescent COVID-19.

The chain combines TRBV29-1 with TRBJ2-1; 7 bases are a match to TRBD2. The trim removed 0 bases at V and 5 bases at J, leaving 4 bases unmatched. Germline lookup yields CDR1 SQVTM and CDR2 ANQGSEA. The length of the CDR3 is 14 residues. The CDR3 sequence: CSVEEGGPHNEQFF. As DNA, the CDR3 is TGCAGCGTTGAAGAGGGAGGGCCCCACAATGAGCAGTTCTTC.

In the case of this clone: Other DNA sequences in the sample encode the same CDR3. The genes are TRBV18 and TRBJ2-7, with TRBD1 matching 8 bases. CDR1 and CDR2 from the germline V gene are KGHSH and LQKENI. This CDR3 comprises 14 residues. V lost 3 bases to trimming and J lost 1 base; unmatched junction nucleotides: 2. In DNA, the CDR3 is TGTGCCAGCTCACCTGGGACAGGATCCTACGAGCAGTACTTC. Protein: CASSPGTGSYEQYF.

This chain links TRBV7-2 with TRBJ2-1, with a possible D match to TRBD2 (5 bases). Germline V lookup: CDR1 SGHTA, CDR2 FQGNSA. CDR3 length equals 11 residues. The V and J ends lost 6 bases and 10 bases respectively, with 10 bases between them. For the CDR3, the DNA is TGTGCCAGCAGATCGTCGGGGGAGCAGTTCTTC. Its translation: CASRSSGEQFF.

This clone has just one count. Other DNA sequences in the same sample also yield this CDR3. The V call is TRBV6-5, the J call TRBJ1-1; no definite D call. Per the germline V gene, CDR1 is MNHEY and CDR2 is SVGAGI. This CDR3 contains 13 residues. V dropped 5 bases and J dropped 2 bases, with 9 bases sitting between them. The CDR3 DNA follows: TGTGCCAGCAGTCCGAGAGGAAACACTGAAGCTTTCTTT. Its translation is CASSPRGNTEAFF.

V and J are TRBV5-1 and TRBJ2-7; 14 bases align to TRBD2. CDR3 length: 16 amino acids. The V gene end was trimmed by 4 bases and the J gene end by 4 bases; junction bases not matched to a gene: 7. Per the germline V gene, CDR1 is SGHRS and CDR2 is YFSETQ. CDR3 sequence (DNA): TGCGCCAGCAGCCTGCAGGGACTAGCGGGAGTATACGAGCAGTACTTC. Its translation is CASSLQGLAGVYEQYF.

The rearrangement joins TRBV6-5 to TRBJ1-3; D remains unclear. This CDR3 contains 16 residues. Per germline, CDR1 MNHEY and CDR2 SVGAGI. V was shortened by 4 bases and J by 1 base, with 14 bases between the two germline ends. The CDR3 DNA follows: TGTGCCAGCAGTTCGTTCCATCGCGAATCTGGAAACACCATATATTTT. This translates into CASSSFHRESGNTIYF.

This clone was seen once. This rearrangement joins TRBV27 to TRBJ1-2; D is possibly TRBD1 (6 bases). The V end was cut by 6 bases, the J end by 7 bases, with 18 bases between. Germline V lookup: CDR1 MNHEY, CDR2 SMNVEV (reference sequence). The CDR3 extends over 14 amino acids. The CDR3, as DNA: TGTGCCAGCAGCCTACAGGGTGGCGCTGGTGGCTACACCTTC. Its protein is CASSLQGGAGGYTF.

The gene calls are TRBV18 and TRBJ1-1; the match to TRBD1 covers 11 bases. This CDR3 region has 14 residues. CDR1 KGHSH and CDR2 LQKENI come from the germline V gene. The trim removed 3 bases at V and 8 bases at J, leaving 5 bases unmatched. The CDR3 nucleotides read TGTGCCAGCTCACCCAGGGACAGGGGGTTAGAAGCTTTCTTT. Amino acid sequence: CASSPRDRGLEAFF.

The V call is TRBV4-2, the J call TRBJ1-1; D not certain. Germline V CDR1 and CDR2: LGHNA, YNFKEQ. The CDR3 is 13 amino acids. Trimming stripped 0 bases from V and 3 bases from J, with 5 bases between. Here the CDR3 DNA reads TGTGCCAGCAGCCAAGATATCGACACTGAAGCTTTCTTT. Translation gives CASSQDIDTEAFF.

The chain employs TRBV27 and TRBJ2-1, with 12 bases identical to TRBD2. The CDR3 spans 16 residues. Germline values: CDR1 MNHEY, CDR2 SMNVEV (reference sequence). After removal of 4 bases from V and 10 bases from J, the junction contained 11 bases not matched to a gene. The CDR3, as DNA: TGTGCCAGCAGTTCCCCCCTAGCGGGAGGGCCGAGGGAGCAGTTCTTC. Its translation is CASSSPLAGGPREQFF.

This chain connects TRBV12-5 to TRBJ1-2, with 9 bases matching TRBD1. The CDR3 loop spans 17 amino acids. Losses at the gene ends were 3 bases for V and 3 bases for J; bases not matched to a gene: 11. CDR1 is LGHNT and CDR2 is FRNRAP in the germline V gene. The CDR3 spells CASGFEVGTGIHYGYTF. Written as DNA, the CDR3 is TGTGCTAGTGGTTTCGAAGTAGGGACAGGGATCCACTATGGCTACACCTTC.

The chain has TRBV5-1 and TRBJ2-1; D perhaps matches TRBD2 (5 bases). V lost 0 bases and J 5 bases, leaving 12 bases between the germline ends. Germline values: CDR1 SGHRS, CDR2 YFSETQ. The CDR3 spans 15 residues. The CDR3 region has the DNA TGCGCCAGCAGCTTGGGTGGGAGTAATCACAATGAGCAGTTCTTC. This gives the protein CASSLGGSNHNEQFF.

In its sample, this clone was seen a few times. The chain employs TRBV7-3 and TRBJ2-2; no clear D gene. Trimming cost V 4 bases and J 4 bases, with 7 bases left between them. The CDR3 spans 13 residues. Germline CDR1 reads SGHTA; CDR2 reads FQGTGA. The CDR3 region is CASSSSGTGELFF. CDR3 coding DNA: TGTGCCAGCAGCTCCTCGGGCACCGGGGAGCTGTTTTTT.

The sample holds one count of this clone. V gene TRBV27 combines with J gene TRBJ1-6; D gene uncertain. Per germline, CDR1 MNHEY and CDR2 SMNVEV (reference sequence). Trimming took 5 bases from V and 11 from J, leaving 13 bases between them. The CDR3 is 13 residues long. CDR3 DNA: TGTGCCAGCAGTATAAAAACCGGGACACCCCTCCACTTT. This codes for CASSIKTGTPLHF.